The 8 T cell receptor beta chains below come from one sample, sequenced in a study of CD8 T cells in ankylosing spondylitis (TCRdb year 2017). Library construction relied on 5' RACE. The listed sequencing device is Illumina HiSeq 2500. TCRdb reprocessed the public reads (quality trimming at Q25 with fastp, clone calling with MiXCR) and kept in-frame beta chains. Rows with one shared CDR3 protein collapse into an entry with the most common genes and DNA. The sample records about 310,000 distinct CDR3 sequences, around 21% of which are singletons. Roughly 3.6% of the sample goes to the ten largest clones. Sequencing was performed on blood, either unsorted or a sorted T cell fraction (not recorded which). The origin of the receptors is a female donor with ankylosing spondylitis or in good health (not recorded which).

The gene calls are TRBV6-2 or TRBV6-3 and TRBJ1-5; D uncertain. The germline CDR1 and CDR2 sequences are MNHEY and SVGEGT. Trimming took off 7 bases at V and 6 bases at J, with 13 bases between the two ends. CDR3 size: 13 residues. DNA of the CDR3: TGTGCCAGCACCCTCATTCCGGGTCAGCCCCAGCATTTT. Amino acids: CASTLIPGQPQHF.

This clonotype turned up a few times. The chain has TRBV20-1 and TRBJ1-1; no definite D call. Germline V lookup: CDR1 DFQATT, CDR2 SNEGSKA (reference sequence). The CDR3 consists of 11 residues. CDR3 sequence reads: CSKRTHTEAFF. The CDR3 DNA reads as TGCAGCAAAAGGACCCACACTGAAGCTTTCTTT.

There are a few counts of this clonotype. This chain joins TRBV6-1 and TRBJ2-1, with TRBD2 matching over 7 bases. Germline CDR1 reads MNHNS; CDR2 reads SASEGT. The CDR3 runs 14 residues. Losses at the gene ends were 6 bases for V and 2 bases for J; bases not matched to a gene: 4. CDR3 region: CASSRGETYNEQFF. DNA for the CDR3: TGTGCCAGCAGCCGGGGGGAGACCTACAATGAGCAGTTCTTC.

This rearrangement joins TRBV20-1 to TRBJ2-5, with no clear D. The V end lost 2 bases, the J end lost 3 bases, and 7 bases lay between the germline ends. CDR3 length: 12 residues. Germline V gene sequence: CDR1 DFQATT, CDR2 SNEGSKA (reference sequence). The CDR3 loop reads CSARKVKETQYF. The CDR3 DNA is TGCAGTGCTAGAAAGGTGAAAGAGACCCAGTACTTC.

This clonotype has only a few counts. The chain has TRBV5-6 and TRBJ2-2, with D perhaps matching TRBD2 (6 bases). CDR1 and CDR2 (germline): SGHDT, YYEEEE. Trimming shortened V by 1 base and J by 1 base, and 14 bases separated the two germline ends. The CDR3 runs to 17 residues. The CDR3 here is CASSLLLAVKNTGELFF. DNA of the CDR3: TGTGCCAGCAGCTTGTTACTAGCTGTAAAGAACACCGGGGAGCTGTTTTTT.

A few counts support this clonotype. V is TRBV9 and J is TRBJ1-2; D gene ambiguous. CDR1 and CDR2 from the germline V gene are SGDLS and YYNGEE. Trimming left V 4 bases short and J 3 bases short, with 16 bases between. This CDR3 region has 15 residues. The CDR3 DNA sequence: TGTGCCAGCAGCCTAGGAATCTCCATGGACTATGGCTACACCTTC. It yields the protein CASSLGISMDYGYTF.

This clonotype has more than one count but fewer than ten. The chain has TRBV18 and TRBJ2-7; D ambiguous. The germline gives CDR1 KGHSH, CDR2 LQKENI. The CDR3 is made up of 16 amino acids. V lost 1 base, J lost 7 bases, and 20 bases lay in between. The chain's CDR3 is CASSPLQVSLDVEQYF. The DNA of the CDR3 is TGTGCCAGCTCACCACTTCAAGTTTCCCTCGATGTGGAGCAGTACTTC. The full variable domain, with the rest looked up from reference TRBV18 and TRBJ2-7, is NAGVMQNPRHLVRRRGQEARLRCSPMKGHSHVYWYRQLPEEGLKFMVYLQKENIIDESGMPKERFSAEFPKEGPSILRIQQVVRGDSAAYFCASSPLQVSLDVEQYFGPGTRLTVT.

This clonotype appeared a few times. This rearrangement joins TRBV20-1 to TRBJ2-3; D is possibly TRBD2 (6 bases). The CDR3 length is 12 residues. V lost 6 bases and J 5 bases, leaving 12 bases between the germline ends. Germline lookup yields CDR1 DFQATT and CDR2 SNEGSKA (reference sequence). CDR3 DNA: TGCAGTGCCCCTGACGGGGGAGATACGCAGTATTTT. Translating gives CSAPDGGDTQYF.